Below are 9 T cell receptor beta chains sequenced from a single sample in a study of tumor-infiltrating lymphocytes in primary liver carcinoma. Starting material of about 450 ng total RNA yielded TCR beta cDNA via a constant-region primer. Generation of the TCR beta libraries relied on three nested multiplex PCR rounds using slightly modified ARM-PCR. Researchers ran the first two PCR rounds for roughly 11 cycles each with TRBV1-TRBV30 forward primers and a C-beta reverse primer. One entry per CDR3 protein, called by TCRdb with MiXCR from the multiplex PCR reads. Seen here are tens of thousands of distinct CDR3 sequences, more than 65% observed once, and the top ten hold approximately 20%. The tissue used was unsorted bulk material of about 19-34 mg. RNA and DNA were co-extracted from it with the AllPrep DNA/RNA mini kit. The specimen sequenced was liver tumor tissue from sampling region 1. The subset denotes: tumor region T1, superior pole. The receptors shown here come from a man in his forties with primary liver carcinoma and hepatitis B virus infection.

V and J are TRBV11-2 and TRBJ2-2; no definite D call. CDR3 length: 13 amino acids. Germline values: CDR1 SGHAT, CDR2 FQNNGV. Trimming pared 2 bases from V and 10 bases from J, leaving 11 bases between. Written as DNA, the CDR3 is TGTGCCAGCAGCTTAAAGTTTGTCGAGGAGCTGTTTTTT. Amino acid sequence: CASSLKFVEELFF.

This clonotype was detected many times. This chain uses TRBV30 with TRBJ2-7; 8 bases map to TRBD1. The CDR3 is 12 residues long. V gave up 5 bases and J gave up 7 bases; unmatched junction bases: 7. Germline CDR1 is GTSNPN and CDR2 is SVGIG (reference sequence). The CDR3 DNA sequence: TGTGCCTGGGCGCAGGGGGCGGGGGAGCAGTACTTC. The encoded protein is CAWAQGAGEQYF.

This chain uses TRBV7-9 with TRBJ2-7, with 7 bases that match TRBD2. V lost 8 bases to trimming and J lost 0 bases; unmatched junction nucleotides: 10. CDR3 length equals 15 residues. Germline CDR1 SEHNR, CDR2 FQNEAQ (reference sequence). The CDR3 is CASGPVGEGSYEQYF. The CDR3 DNA is TGTGCCAGCGGCCCCGTGGGGGAGGGCTCCTACGAGCAGTACTTC.

This clonotype was counted a single time. This chain uses TRBV7-2 with TRBJ2-1, with 7 bases aligning to TRBD1. From germline, CDR1 is SGHTA and CDR2 FQGNSA. Trimming at V came to 4 bases and at J to 6 bases, leaving 9 bases not matched to a gene. This CDR3 spans 15 amino acids. This chain's CDR3 is CASSSRTGLGNEQFF. In DNA form, the CDR3 reads TGTGCCAGCAGCTCCCGGACAGGTTTGGGCAATGAGCAGTTCTTC.

CDR3 nucleotides: TGTGCCACCAGCCCACTAGCGGGAGGTTATAATGAGCAGTTCTTC. As protein: CATSPLAGGYNEQFF. The chain recombines TRBV6-4 with TRBJ2-1, with 12 bases matching TRBD2. V was clipped by 10 bases and J by 7 bases; unmatched bases: 11. The CDR3 is 15 amino acids. The V gene's germline CDR1 is MRHNA and CDR2 SNTAGT.

To note about this clonotype: This may be a read error: a much more frequent sequence differs by one nucleotide. This sequence joins TRBV6-6 and TRBJ2-3; D is unresolved. CDR3 length: 15 amino acids. Germline V lookup: CDR1 MNHNY, CDR2 SVGAGI (reference sequence). The CDR3 DNA sequence: TGTGCCAGCAGCCCCGGGCATTCGGGCACAGATACGCGGTATTTT. Translating it yields CASSPGHSGTDTRYF.

On this clonotype itself: Possible read error: a much larger clone is one base away. Here the CDR3 omits its conserved ending phenylalanine or tryptophan, so a read error is the likely source. The V call is TRBV12-3 or TRBV12-4, the J call TRBJ2-7; 8 nucleotides line up with TRBD1. This CDR3 is 15 amino acids long. The CDR3 spells CASSRTGGLSYKQYL. CDR3 DNA sequence: TGTGCCAGCAGCCGTACAGGGGGGTTGTCCTACAAGCAGTACCTC.

About this clonotype itself: The junction departs from the called germline gene at one end, perhaps through a read error. The chain couples TRBV11-2 to TRBJ2-1; D is unclear. This CDR3 contains 16 residues. Germline V gives CDR1 SGHAT, CDR2 FQNNGV. CDR3 sequence (DNA): TGTGCCACCAGCCGCCAACCGGGTGGTGGGTACAATGAGCAGTTCTTC. Amino acid sequence: CATSRQPGGGYNEQFF.

On this clonotype: This clone may be a read error of a much larger clone one base away. The CDR3 loop is CASSLDVAVETQYF. CDR3 DNA sequence: TGCGCCAGCAGCTTGGATGTGGCCGTTGAGACCCAGTACTTC. The chain joins TRBV5-1 to TRBJ2-5; no clear D. This CDR3 is 14 amino acids long. The V and J ends lost 0 bases and 5 bases respectively, with 11 bases between them. Germline V gene lookup returns CDR1 SGHRS and CDR2 YFSETQ.